This is a list of T cell receptor beta chains from one sample in a study of blood T cell repertoires in COVID-19. Clones were sequenced by immunoSEQ multiplex PCR, and TCRdb holds only the in-frame ones, with some missing. The sample includes 75,000 to 100,000 clones, around 87% seen only once; the top ten take around 5%. The sequencing sample was made of peripheral blood. These receptors all stem from a woman aged 80 or over with acute or convalescent COVID-19. CDR3s include the opening cysteine and the closing phenylalanine or tryptophan. The D gene is left open where the match is weak. Size tells how often a clone was seen (once, few, many) or the class of an expanded clone, and some rows leave it out.

.	TRBV30	TRBD2	TRBJ2-7	CAWSTLSTSGNYEQYF	TGTGCCTGGAGCACGCTGAGTACTAGCGGTAACTACGAGCAGTACTTC
.	TRBV28	TRBD1	TRBJ1-1	CASRFSGTDTTEAFF	TGTGCCAGCAGATTCTCCGGGACAGATACCACTGAAGCTTTCTTT
.	TRBV28	TRBD1	TRBJ1-2	CASSTGDYGYTF	TGTGCCAGCAGTACAGGGGATTATGGCTACACCTTC
.	TRBV14	.	TRBJ2-5	CASSHIWAGAQETQYF	TGTGCCAGCAGCCACATTTGGGCAGGGGCCCAAGAGACCCAGTACTTC
.	TRBV7-2	TRBD1	TRBJ1-2	CASRIRTGGYGYTF	TGTGCCAGCAGAATCCGCACAGGGGGGTATGGCTACACCTTC
.	TRBV19	TRBD2	TRBJ2-7	CASSSHLAGSSYEQYF	TGTGCCAGTAGTAGTCATCTAGCGGGAAGCTCCTACGAGCAGTACTTC
.	TRBV19	TRBD1	TRBJ1-6	CASSIRDSSYNSPLHF	TGTGCCAGTAGTATAAGGGACAGCTCCTATAATTCACCCCTCCACTTT
.	TRBV9	TRBD2	TRBJ2-7	CASSPERGSLDEQYF	TGTGCCAGCAGCCCAGAGCGCGGGAGCTTGGACGAGCAGTACTTC
.	TRBV18	.	TRBJ1-4	CASSPPSGEKLFF	TGTGCCAGCTCACCCCCGAGCGGTGAAAAACTGTTTTTT
.	TRBV19	.	TRBJ1-6	CASSIRGGPLHF	TGTGCCAGTAGTATTAGGGGCGGACCCCTCCACTTT
.	TRBV19	TRBD2	TRBJ2-3	CASSMISGRITDTQYF	TGTGCCAGTAGTATGATAAGCGGGAGAATCACAGATACGCAGTATTTT
.	TRBV5-4	TRBD1	TRBJ1-3	CASSLAGTGVGERNTIYF	TGTGCCAGCAGCTTGGCGGGTACAGGGGTTGGGGAAAGAAACACCATATATTTT
.	TRBV2	TRBD1	TRBJ1-1	CASRGTGGTEAFF	TGTGCCAGCAGGGGGACAGGGGGCACTGAAGCTTTCTTT
few	TRBV13	.	TRBJ1-1	CASSRQVPEAFF	TGTGCCAGCAGCCGACAGGTCCCTGAAGCTTTCTTT
.	TRBV7-9	TRBD1	TRBJ1-1	CASRSPGTAIHEAFF	TGTGCCAGCAGATCTCCCGGGACAGCGATCCATGAAGCTTTCTTT
few	TRBV6-6	TRBD1	TRBJ1-1	CASSNRGIGTEAFF	TGTGCCAGCAGTAACAGGGGAATTGGAACTGAAGCTTTCTTT
few	TRBV7-9	.	TRBJ2-3	CASSPTRTSDTQYF	TGTGCCAGCAGCCCGACAAGGACATCAGATACGCAGTATTTT
.	TRBV5-6	TRBD2	TRBJ2-7	CASSSSGLAGYEQYF	TGTGCCAGCAGCTCATCAGGACTAGCGGGGTACGAGCAGTACTTC
once	TRBV18	.	TRBJ1-5	CASSRLNSNQPQHF	TGTGCCAGTTCCAGACTGAATAGCAATCAGCCCCAGCATTTT
.	TRBV6-1	.	TRBJ1-2	CASSELQAGTSYGYTF	TGTGCCAGCAGTGAACTTCAGGCCGGAACTTCATATGGCTACACCTTC
.	TRBV5-1	.	TRBJ2-1	CASSAPVGAYNEQFF	TGCGCCAGCAGCGCCCCGGTGGGAGCGTACAATGAGCAGTTCTTC
.	TRBV6-5	.	TRBJ1-6	CASRPGLGGNSPLHF	TGTGCCAGCAGACCTGGACTGGGGGGAAATTCACCCCTCCACTTT
once	TRBV6-2/TRBV6-3	.	TRBJ1-2	CASSDPRSGYGYTF	TGTGCCAGCAGCGACCCGAGGAGCGGCTATGGCTACACCTTC
.	TRBV5-1	TRBD1	TRBJ1-1	CASSLRPGTGATEAFF	TGCGCCAGCAGCCTACGACCCGGGACAGGGGCCACTGAAGCTTTCTTT
.	TRBV7-3	TRBD2	TRBJ2-7	CASSRGTSGTQNPDEQYF	TGTGCCAGCAGCCGCGGGACTAGCGGGACCCAGAATCCCGACGAGCAGTACTTC
.	TRBV5-8	TRBD1	TRBJ1-1	CASSLGQGRRTEAFF	TGTGCCAGCAGCTTAGGACAGGGGCGACGAACTGAAGCTTTCTTT
.	TRBV11-3	TRBD2	TRBJ2-2	CASSLEAGGDTGELFF	TGTGCCAGCAGCTTAGAAGCGGGAGGCGACACCGGGGAGCTGTTTTTT
.	TRBV19	.	TRBJ2-4	CASIDLAKNIQYF	TGTGCCAGTATAGATCTAGCCAAAAACATTCAGTACTTC
.	TRBV6-2/TRBV6-3	.	TRBJ2-1	CASSSRRGRYNEQFF	TGTGCCAGCAGCTCCCGCAGGGGTCGGTACAATGAGCAGTTCTTC
.	TRBV6-6	.	TRBJ1-2	CASRLTGGDSAGYTF	TGTGCCAGCAGATTGACAGGTGGGGATAGTGCTGGCTACACCTTC
.	TRBV6-6	TRBD1	TRBJ1-2	CASSEPDRGNYGYTF	TGTGCCAGCAGTGAGCCCGACAGGGGGAACTATGGCTACACCTTC
.	TRBV5-1	TRBD1	TRBJ1-5	CASSPTGGNQPQHF	TGCGCCAGCAGCCCGACAGGGGGGAATCAGCCCCAGCATTTT